This T cell receptor (beta chain) was profiled in a study of T cell responses to AZD1222 COVID-19 vaccine. CDR1 and CDR2 from the germline V gene are LGHDT and YNNKEL (reference sequence). CDR3 length equals 17 residues. V shed 1 base and J 1 base; nucleotides not matched to a gene: 3. Data came from immunoSEQ multiplex PCR; TCRdb stores just in-frame clones and leaves some out. Of around 170,000 clones in the sample, 88% were seen once. General study findings and limits: White British ancestry dominated among donors, who included more females, and clonal diversity was possibly underestimated. Baseline testing showed seropositivity in only five or six AZD1222 recipients. The reported proportion of spike-specific TCRs targeting unmutated variant regions was nearly half. Vaccine-related CD4 TCRs covered spike, predominating at 160-218 and 743-854.

With regard to this clone: Its antigen is unknown.

The sequence was obtained from an adult who received the AZD1222 COVID-19 vaccine. The chain employs TRBV3-1 (or the pseudogene TRBV3-2) and TRBJ2-5, with 13 bases aligning to TRBD2. Sequences were derived from peripheral blood, sampled 28 days after the second AZD1222 dose. The CDR3 protein is CASSQGTSGGFQETQYF. DNA for the CDR3: TGTGCCAGCAGCCAAGGGACTAGCGGGGGTTTCCAAGAGACCCAGTACTTC.